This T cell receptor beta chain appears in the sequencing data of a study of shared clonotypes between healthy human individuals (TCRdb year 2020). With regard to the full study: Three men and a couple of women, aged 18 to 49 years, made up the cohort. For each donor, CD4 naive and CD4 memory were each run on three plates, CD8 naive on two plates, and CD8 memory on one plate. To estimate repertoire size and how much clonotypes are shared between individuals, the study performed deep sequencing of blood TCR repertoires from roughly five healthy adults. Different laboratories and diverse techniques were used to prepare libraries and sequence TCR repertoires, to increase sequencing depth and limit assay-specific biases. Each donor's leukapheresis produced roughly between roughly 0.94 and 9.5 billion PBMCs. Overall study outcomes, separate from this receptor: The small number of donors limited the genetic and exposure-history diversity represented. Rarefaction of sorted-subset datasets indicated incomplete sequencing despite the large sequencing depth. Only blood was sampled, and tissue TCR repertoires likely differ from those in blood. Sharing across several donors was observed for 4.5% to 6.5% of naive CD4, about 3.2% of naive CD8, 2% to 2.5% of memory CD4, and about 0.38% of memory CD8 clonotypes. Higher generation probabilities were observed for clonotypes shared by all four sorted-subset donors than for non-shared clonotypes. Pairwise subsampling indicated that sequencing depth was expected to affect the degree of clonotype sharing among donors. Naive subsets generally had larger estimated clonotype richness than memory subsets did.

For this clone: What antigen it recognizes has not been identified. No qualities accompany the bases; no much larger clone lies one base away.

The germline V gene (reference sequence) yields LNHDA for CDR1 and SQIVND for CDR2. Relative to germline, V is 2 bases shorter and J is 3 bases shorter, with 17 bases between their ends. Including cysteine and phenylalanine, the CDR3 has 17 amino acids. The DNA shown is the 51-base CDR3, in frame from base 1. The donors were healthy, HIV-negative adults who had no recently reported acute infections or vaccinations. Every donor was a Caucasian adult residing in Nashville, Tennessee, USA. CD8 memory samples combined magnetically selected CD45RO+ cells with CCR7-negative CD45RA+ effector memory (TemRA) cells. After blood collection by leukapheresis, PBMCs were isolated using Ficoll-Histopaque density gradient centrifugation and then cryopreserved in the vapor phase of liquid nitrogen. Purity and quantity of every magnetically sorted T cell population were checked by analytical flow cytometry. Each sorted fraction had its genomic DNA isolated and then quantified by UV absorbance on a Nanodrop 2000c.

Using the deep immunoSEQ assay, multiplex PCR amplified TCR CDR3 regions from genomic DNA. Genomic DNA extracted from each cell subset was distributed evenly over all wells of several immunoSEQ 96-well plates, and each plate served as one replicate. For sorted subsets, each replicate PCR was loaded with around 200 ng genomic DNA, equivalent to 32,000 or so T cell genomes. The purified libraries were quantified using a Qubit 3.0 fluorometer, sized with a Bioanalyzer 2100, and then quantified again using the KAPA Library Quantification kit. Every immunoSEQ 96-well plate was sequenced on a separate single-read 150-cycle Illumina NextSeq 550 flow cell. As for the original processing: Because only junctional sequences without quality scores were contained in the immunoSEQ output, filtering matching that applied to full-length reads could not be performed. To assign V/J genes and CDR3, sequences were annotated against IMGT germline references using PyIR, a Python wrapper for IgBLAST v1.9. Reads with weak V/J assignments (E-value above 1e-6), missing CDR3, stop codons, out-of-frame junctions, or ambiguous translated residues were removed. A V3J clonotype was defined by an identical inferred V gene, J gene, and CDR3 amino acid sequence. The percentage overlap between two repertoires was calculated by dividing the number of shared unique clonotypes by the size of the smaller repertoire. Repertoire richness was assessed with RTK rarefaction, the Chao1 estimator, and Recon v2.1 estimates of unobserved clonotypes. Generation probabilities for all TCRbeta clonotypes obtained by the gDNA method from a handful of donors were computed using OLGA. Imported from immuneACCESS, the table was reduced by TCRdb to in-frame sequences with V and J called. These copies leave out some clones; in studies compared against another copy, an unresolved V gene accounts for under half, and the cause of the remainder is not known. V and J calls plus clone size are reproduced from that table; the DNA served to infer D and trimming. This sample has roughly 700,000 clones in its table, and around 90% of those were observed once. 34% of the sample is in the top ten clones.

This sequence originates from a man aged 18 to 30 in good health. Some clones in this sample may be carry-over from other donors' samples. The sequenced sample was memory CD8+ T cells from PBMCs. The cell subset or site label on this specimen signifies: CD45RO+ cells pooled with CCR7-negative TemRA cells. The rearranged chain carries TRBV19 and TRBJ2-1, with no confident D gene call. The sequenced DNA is TGTGCCAGTAGTATACTCTCCGGCCCACCCCTCTACAATGAGCAGTTCTTC. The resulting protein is CASSILSGPPLYNEQFF.